One sample yielded the 26 T cell receptor beta chains listed below, sequenced in a study of shared clonotypes between healthy human individuals (dated by TCRdb to 2020 to 2021). Library creation used the immunoSEQ multiplex PCR assay. TCRdb took over this immuneACCESS table, retaining in-frame rearrangements with V and J assigned. Such tables are incomplete; in checked studies, under half of the missing clones stem from an unresolved V gene, and the remainder is unexplained. The table for this sample lists fewer than 2.5 million clones; 90% to 95% of them were counted only once. The top ten clonotypes cover 0.36% of the sample. Sequencing was done on a sample of naive CD4+ T cells from PBMCs. In light of the paper, this sample's cell subset or site label describes: CD45RA+ positively selected. The receptors were gathered from a man between 18 and 35 years old in good health. Some clones in this sample may be carry-over from other donors' samples.

With regard to this clone: The same CDR3 can be traced to other DNA sequences in this sample. This chain joins TRBV25-1 and TRBJ1-4; 7 nucleotides match TRBD1. From germline, CDR1 is MGHDK and CDR2 SYGVNS. Trimming took 5 bases from V and 7 from J; bases not matched to a gene: 4. There are 13 residues in the CDR3. The DNA for the CDR3 is TGTGCCAGCAGTCGACAGGGTGGTGAAAAACTGTTTTTT. It yields the protein CASSRQGGEKLFF.

The chain joins TRBV2 to TRBJ2-2; the D is unclear. V dropped 6 bases and J dropped 11 bases, with 7 bases sitting between them. Germline loops: CDR1 SNHLY, CDR2 FYNNEI. This CDR3 has 10 residues. As DNA, the CDR3 is TGTGCCAGCAGGAATCTCGAGCTGTTTTTT. This sequence encodes CASRNLELFF. Variable domain in full (rest from reference TRBV2 and TRBJ2-2): EPEVTQTPSHQVTQMGQEVILRCVPISNHLYFYWYRQILGQKVEFLVSFYNNEISEKSEIFDDQFSVERPDGSNFTLKIRSTKLEDSAMYFCASRNLELFFGEGSRLTVL.

This rearrangement joins TRBV5-8 to TRBJ1-1, with a possible D match to TRBD1 (5 bases). The CDR3 loop spans 17 amino acids. Trimming stripped 0 bases from V and 6 bases from J, with 21 bases between. CDR1 and CDR2 (germline): SGHTS, YDEGEE. CDR3 residues: CASSLGPTESGGAEAFF. CDR3 in DNA: TGTGCCAGCAGCTTGGGTCCAACAGAGTCCGGAGGGGCTGAAGCTTTCTTT. The full variable domain, with the rest looked up from reference TRBV5-8 and TRBJ1-1, is EAGVTQSPTHLIKTRGQQATLRCSPISGHTSVYWYQQALGLGLQFLLWYDEGEERNRGNFPPRFSGRQFPNYSSELNVNALELEDSALYLCASSLGPTESGGAEAFFGQGTRLTVV.

This clone was found once. The V call is TRBV28, the J call TRBJ2-1; 8 bases are a match to TRBD1. The CDR3 is 14 amino acids. Germline V gene sequence: CDR1 MDHEN, CDR2 SYDVKM. With 3 bases clipped from V and 10 bases from J, the junction kept 8 bases outside the gene matches. The CDR3 region has the DNA TGTGCCAGCAGTTTGGACCAGGGGGCAGGCGAGCAGTTCTTC. Its translation: CASSLDQGAGEQFF.

With respect to this clone: This sample includes further DNA sequences coding for the same CDR3. The chain joins TRBV6-6 to TRBJ2-5; the match to TRBD1 covers 8 bases. CDR3 length: 16 amino acids. Germline CDR1 and CDR2: MNHNY and SVGAGI (reference sequence). Trimming removed 0 bases from V and 5 bases from J; junction bases left unmatched: 8. This chain's CDR3 is CASSYSPGTGLETQYF. The CDR3 DNA reads as TGTGCCAGCAGTTACTCGCCAGGGACAGGCCTCGAGACCCAGTACTTC.

The chain links TRBV11-3 to TRBJ2-5; TRBD2 agrees at 7 bases. With 7 bases clipped from V and 5 bases from J, the junction kept 25 bases outside the gene matches. Germline CDR1 is SGHNT and CDR2 is YENEEA. The length of the CDR3 is 19 residues. CDR3 sequence: CASNPRGAGRGNSGETQYF. CDR3 in DNA: TGTGCCAGCAACCCACGTGGGGCAGGGAGGGGAAATAGCGGGGAGACCCAGTACTTC.

The chain couples TRBV7-6 to TRBJ2-3; 7 nucleotides match TRBD1. Germline lookup yields CDR1 SGHVS and CDR2 FNYEAQ. This CDR3 region has 15 residues. The junction had 9 bases not matched to a gene; V was cut back by 4 bases and J by 5 bases. The CDR3 protein is CASSSFLGGGDTQYF. The DNA for the CDR3 is TGTGCCAGCAGCTCCTTCCTAGGGGGCGGAGATACGCAGTATTTT. The whole variable domain, remainder taken from reference TRBV7-6 and TRBJ2-3, is GAGVSQSPRYKVTKRGQDVALRCDPISGHVSLYWYRQALGQGPEFLTYFNYEAQQDKSGLPNDRFSAERPEGSISTLTIQRTEQRDSAMYRCASSSFLGGGDTQYFGPGTRLTVL.

The table lists this clone with a count of one. The identical CDR3 is also encoded by other nucleotide sequences in the sample. This chain uses TRBV5-6 with TRBJ1-2, with D tentatively TRBD1 (5 bases). The CDR3 length is 15 residues. CDR1 and CDR2 (germline): SGHDT, YYEEEE. Trimming removed 5 bases from V and 0 bases from J, with 14 bases in between. The CDR3 region is CASSRGQGANYGYTF. DNA of the CDR3: TGTGCCAGCAGTCGTGGGCAGGGAGCTAACTATGGCTACACCTTC.

V usage is TRBV4-1 and J usage is TRBJ2-7; 9 positions match TRBD1. V lost 3 bases to trimming and J lost 6 bases; unmatched junction nucleotides: 6. This CDR3 contains 14 residues. Looked up from germline, CDR1 is MGHRA and CDR2 is YSYEKL. The CDR3 DNA reads as TGCGCCAGCAGCCATGCTACAGGGGGCGTCGAGCAGTACTTC. The encoded protein is CASSHATGGVEQYF.

This clone appeared once. The rearrangement joins TRBV28 to TRBJ2-4; 9 nucleotides agree with TRBD2. V was clipped by 7 bases and J by 0 bases; unmatched bases: 10. The CDR3 is 17 residues long. Germline V CDR1 and CDR2: MDHEN, SYDVKM. The CDR3 spells CASTVRRGGLAKNIQYF. Written as DNA, the CDR3 is TGTGCCAGCACCGTTCGGCGGGGGGGCTTAGCCAAAAACATTCAGTACTTC.

V is TRBV6-5 and J is TRBJ2-7, with 12 positions matching TRBD2. The CDR3 loop spans 15 amino acids. Germline V gene sequence: CDR1 MNHEY, CDR2 SVGAGI. J gave up 5 bases and V 6 bases, and 8 bases lay outside the gene matches. The CDR3 DNA is TGTGCCAGCAGATACCGACTAGCGGGAGCCCACGAGCAGTACTTC. Its protein product is CASRYRLAGAHEQYF.

The chain recombines TRBV28 with TRBJ2-1, with TRBD1 matching over 8 bases. This CDR3 spans 13 amino acids. The germline V gene has CDR1 MDHEN and CDR2 SYDVKM. Trimming removed 10 bases from V and 2 bases from J; junction bases left unmatched: 4. The CDR3 loop is CAITGGPYNEQFF. The CDR3 DNA is TGTGCCATCACAGGGGGGCCCTACAATGAGCAGTTCTTC.

The V and J genes are TRBV19 and TRBJ2-1; D is ambiguous. The CDR3 extends over 14 amino acids. The germline V and J ends were trimmed by 6 bases and 5 bases, with 14 bases remaining between them. The V gene's germline CDR1 is LNHDA and CDR2 SQIVND (reference sequence). DNA for the CDR3: TGTGCCAGTAGGTGGTGGGCAAAAAACAATGAGCAGTTCTTC. Residues: CASRWWAKNNEQFF.

V is TRBV27 and J is TRBJ2-5, with TRBD2 identical over 11 bases. Trimming removed 3 bases from V and 4 bases from J; junction bases left unmatched: 10. The length of the CDR3 is 17 residues. Germline V gives CDR1 MNHEY, CDR2 SMNVEV (reference sequence). The chain's CDR3 is CASSLLAGGPLGETQYF. CDR3 nucleotides: TGTGCCAGCAGTTTGTTAGCGGGAGGGCCATTGGGAGAGACCCAGTACTTC.

This sequence joins TRBV7-6 and TRBJ1-1; 8 nucleotides agree with TRBD1. This CDR3 spans 13 amino acids. V lost 1 base, J lost 7 bases, and 2 bases stayed unmatched. Germline CDR1 is SGHVS and CDR2 is FNYEAQ. The CDR3 reads CASSLGQGNEAFF. The CDR3 DNA reads as TGTGCCAGCAGCTTAGGACAGGGGAATGAAGCTTTCTTT.

The chain joins TRBV28 to TRBJ2-1; 10 nucleotides agree with TRBD2. CDR1 and CDR2 (germline): MDHEN, SYDVKM. This CDR3 region has 15 residues. Trimming at V came to 5 bases and at J to 14 bases, leaving 15 bases not matched to a gene. The CDR3 loop reads CASSPDFRLAGEEFF. In DNA, the CDR3 is TGTGCCAGCAGTCCGGACTTCCGCCTAGCGGGAGAGGAGTTCTTC.

The chain is built from TRBV10-2 and TRBJ2-1, with D maybe TRBD2 (6 bases). The CDR3 sequence is 15 residues long. In germline, CDR1 is WSHSY, CDR2 SAAADI. The V end lost 6 bases, the J end lost 1 base, and 13 bases lay between the germline ends. CDR3 amino acids: CASSGEVESYNEQFF. In DNA, the CDR3 is TGCGCCAGCAGCGGGGAGGTAGAATCCTACAATGAGCAGTTCTTC.

V usage is TRBV19 and J usage is TRBJ1-4, with D hard to call. The CDR3 sequence is 14 residues long. Germline V gives CDR1 LNHDA, CDR2 SQIVND (reference sequence). V shed 5 bases and J shed 4 bases, with 11 bases lying between them. DNA of the CDR3: TGTGCCAGTAGTTCGACACCCGTTAATGAAAAACTGTTTTTT. The encoded protein is CASSSTPVNEKLFF.

This sequence joins TRBV6-6 and TRBJ1-2, with TRBD1 as a possible D gene (6 bases). Trimming took 4 bases from V and 0 from J, leaving 12 bases between them. The CDR3 spans 15 residues. The germline CDR1 and CDR2 sequences are MNHNY and SVGAGI (reference sequence). CDR3 loop: CASSSRGFANYGYTF. CDR3 DNA: TGTGCCAGCAGTTCGAGGGGGTTCGCTAACTATGGCTACACCTTC.

This chain joins TRBV7-8 and TRBJ2-7; TRBD1 is a possible D gene (6 bases). CDR1 is SGHVS, CDR2 FQNEAQ, per germline. The CDR3 has 15 residues. V was cut by 1 base and J by 3 bases, with 13 bases left in between. CDR3: CASSLDGRGYYEQYF. DNA of the CDR3: TGTGCCAGCAGCTTAGATGGCAGGGGCTACTACGAGCAGTACTTC.

The genes are TRBV5-4 and TRBJ2-1; no definite D call. Deletions cut 0 bases from V and 0 bases from J, with 10 bases between. Looked up from germline, CDR1 is SGHNT and CDR2 is YYREEE (reference sequence). The CDR3 is 16 amino acids. The CDR3 region has the DNA TGTGCCAGCAGCTTGGGTGCGGTTAGCTCCTACAATGAGCAGTTCTTC. It specifies CASSLGAVSSYNEQFF. Combining the CDR3 with reference TRBV5-4 and TRBJ2-1 gives the whole variable domain ETGVTQSPTHLIKTRGQQVTLRCSSQSGHNTVSWYQQALGQGPQFIFQYYREEENGRGNFPPRFSGLQFPNYSSELNVNALELDDSALYLCASSLGAVSSYNEQFFGPGTRLTVL.

This sequence joins TRBV4-2 and TRBJ2-1; 11 bases match TRBD2. The trim removed 0 bases at V and 8 bases at J, leaving 9 bases unmatched. The CDR3 has 17 amino acids. Germline V lookup: CDR1 LGHNA, CDR2 YNFKEQ. CDR3 nucleotides: TGTGCCAGCAGCCAAGAATTAAGGCTAGCGGGAGGTCATGAGCAGTTCTTC. Translated, it gives CASSQELRLAGGHEQFF.

The V call is TRBV6-5, the J call TRBJ2-2; tentatively, D is TRBD1 or TRBD2 (5 bases each). The CDR3 is 13 amino acids. From germline, CDR1 is MNHEY and CDR2 SVGAGI. The germline V and J ends were trimmed by 1 base and 6 bases, with 6 bases remaining between them. The CDR3 spells CASSYWGSGELFF. The CDR3 DNA follows: TGTGCCAGCAGTTACTGGGGGTCCGGGGAGCTGTTTTTT.

The DNA for the CDR3 is TGTGCCAGCAGCTGGGACGGACGGGGGCAAGAGACCCAGTACTTC. It codes for CASSWDGRGQETQYF. J is TRBJ2-5 and V is TRBV11-3; D is perhaps TRBD2 (6 bases). This CDR3 has 15 amino acids. Trimming shortened V by 4 bases and J by 2 bases, and 14 bases separated the two germline ends. Germline V CDR1 and CDR2: SGHNT, YENEEA.

This chain links TRBV9 with TRBJ1-3; D not resolved. CDR3 size: 15 residues. V was trimmed by 3 bases and J by 0 bases, leaving 10 bases between them. Per the germline V gene, CDR1 is SGDLS and CDR2 is YYNGEE. The CDR3 spells CASSGDSYSGNTIYF. In nucleotides, the CDR3 is TGTGCCAGCAGCGGTGACTCTTACTCTGGAAACACCATATATTTT.

J is TRBJ2-3 and V is TRBV4-1; D tentatively reads TRBD1 or TRBD2 (6 bases each). This CDR3 is 15 amino acids long. With 3 bases removed from V and 2 bases from J, the gap between germline ends came to 12 bases. Germline V lookup: CDR1 MGHRA, CDR2 YSYEKL. CDR3 DNA: TGCGCCAGCAGCCAGGGGGGCAGTGACACAGATACGCAGTATTTT. As protein: CASSQGGSDTDTQYF.